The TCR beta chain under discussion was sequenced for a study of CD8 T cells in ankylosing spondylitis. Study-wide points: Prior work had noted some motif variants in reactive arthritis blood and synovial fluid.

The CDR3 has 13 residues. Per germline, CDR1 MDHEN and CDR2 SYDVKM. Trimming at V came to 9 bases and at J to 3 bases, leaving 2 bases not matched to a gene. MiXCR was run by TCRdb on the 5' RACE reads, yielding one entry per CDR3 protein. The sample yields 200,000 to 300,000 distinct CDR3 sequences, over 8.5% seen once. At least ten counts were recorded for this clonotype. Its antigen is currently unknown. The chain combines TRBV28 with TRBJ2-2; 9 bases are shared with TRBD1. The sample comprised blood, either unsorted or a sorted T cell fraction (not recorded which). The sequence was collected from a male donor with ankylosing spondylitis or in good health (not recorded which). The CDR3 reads CASRTGDTGELFF. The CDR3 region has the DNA TGTGCCAGTAGGACAGGGGACACCGGGGAGCTGTTTTTT.